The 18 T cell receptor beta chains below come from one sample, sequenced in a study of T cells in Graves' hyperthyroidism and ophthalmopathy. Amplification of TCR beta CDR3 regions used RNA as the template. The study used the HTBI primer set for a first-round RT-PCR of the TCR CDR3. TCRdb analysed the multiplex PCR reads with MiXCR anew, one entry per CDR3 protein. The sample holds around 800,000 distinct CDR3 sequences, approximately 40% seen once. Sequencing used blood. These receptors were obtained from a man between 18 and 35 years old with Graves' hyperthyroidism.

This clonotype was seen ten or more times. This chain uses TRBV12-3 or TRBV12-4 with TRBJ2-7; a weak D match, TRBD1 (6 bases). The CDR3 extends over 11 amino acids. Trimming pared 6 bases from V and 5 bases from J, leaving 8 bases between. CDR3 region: CASRQGHEQYF. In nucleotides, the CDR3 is TGTGCCAGCAGGCAGGGGCACGAGCAGTACTTC.

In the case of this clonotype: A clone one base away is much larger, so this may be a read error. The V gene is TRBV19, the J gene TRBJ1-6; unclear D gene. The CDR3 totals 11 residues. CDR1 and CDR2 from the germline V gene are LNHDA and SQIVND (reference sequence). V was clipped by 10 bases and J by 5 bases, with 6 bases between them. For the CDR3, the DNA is TGTGCCACCCGGGATAATTCACCCCTCCACTTT. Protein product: CATRDNSPLHF.

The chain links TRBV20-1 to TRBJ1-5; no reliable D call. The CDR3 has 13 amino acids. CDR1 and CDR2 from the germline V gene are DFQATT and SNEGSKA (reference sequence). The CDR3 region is CSSDGDGNQPQHF. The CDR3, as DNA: TGCAGCTCGGACGGGGATGGCAATCAGCCCCAGCATTTT.

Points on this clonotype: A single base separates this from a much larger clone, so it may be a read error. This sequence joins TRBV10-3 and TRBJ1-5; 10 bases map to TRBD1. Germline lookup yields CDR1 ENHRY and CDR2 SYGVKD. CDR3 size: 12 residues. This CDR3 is CTSRDRGGPQHF. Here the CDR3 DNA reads TGTACCAGTAGGGACAGGGGAGGTCCCCAGCATTTT.

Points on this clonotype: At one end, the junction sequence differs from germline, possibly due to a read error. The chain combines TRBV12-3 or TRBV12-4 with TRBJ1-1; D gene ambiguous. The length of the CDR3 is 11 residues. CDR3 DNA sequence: TGTGCCGGCAGCTCCCGGCTTGAAGCTTTCTTT. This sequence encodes CAGSSRLEAFF.

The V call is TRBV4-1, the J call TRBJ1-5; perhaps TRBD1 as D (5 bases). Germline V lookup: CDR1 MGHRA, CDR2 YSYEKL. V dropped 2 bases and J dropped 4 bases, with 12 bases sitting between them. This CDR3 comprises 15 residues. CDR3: CASSQRAAGNQPQHF. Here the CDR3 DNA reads TGCGCCAGCAGCCAACGGGCGGCAGGGAATCAGCCCCAGCATTTT.

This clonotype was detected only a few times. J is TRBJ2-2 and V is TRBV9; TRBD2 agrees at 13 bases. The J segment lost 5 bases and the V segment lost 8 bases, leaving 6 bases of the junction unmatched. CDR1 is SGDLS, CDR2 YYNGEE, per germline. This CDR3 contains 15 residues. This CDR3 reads CASKRTSGSTGELFF. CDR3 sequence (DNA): TGTGCCAGTAAAAGGACTAGCGGGAGTACCGGGGAGCTGTTTTTT.

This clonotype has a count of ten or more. The CDR3 reads CSVELDGKGLGETQYF. The DNA for the CDR3 is TGCAGCGTTGAGTTGGACGGGAAAGGGTTGGGGGAGACCCAGTACTTC. This rearrangement joins TRBV29-1 to TRBJ2-5; the D gene is possibly TRBD2 (5 bases). Per the germline V gene, CDR1 is SQVTM and CDR2 is ANQGSEA. V lost 3 bases and J 5 bases, leaving 22 bases between the germline ends. The CDR3 is 16 residues long. Based on the CDR3 plus reference TRBV29-1 and TRBJ2-5, the full variable domain is SAVISQKPSRDICQRGTSLTIQCQVDSQVTMMFWYRQQPGQSLTLIATANQGSEATYESGFVIDKFPISRPNLTFSTLTVSNMSPEDSSIYLCSVELDGKGLGETQYFGPGTRLLVL.

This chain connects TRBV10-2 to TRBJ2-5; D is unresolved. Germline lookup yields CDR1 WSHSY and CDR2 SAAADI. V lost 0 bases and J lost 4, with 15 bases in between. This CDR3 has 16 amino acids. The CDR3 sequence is CASSESITAWRETQYF. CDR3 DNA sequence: TGCGCCAGCAGTGAGTCGATAACAGCCTGGCGAGAGACCCAGTACTTC.

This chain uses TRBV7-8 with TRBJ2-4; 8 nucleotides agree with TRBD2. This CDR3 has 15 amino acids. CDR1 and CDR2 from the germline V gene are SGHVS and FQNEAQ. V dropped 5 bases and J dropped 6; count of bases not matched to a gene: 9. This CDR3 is CASSIGGLGTNIQYF. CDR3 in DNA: TGTGCCAGCAGCATCGGGGGACTAGGAACAAACATTCAGTACTTC.

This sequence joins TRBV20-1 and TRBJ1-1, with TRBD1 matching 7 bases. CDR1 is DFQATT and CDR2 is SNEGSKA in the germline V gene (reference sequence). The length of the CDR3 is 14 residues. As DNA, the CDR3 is TGCAGAGCCCGAGGAGGGGGCGCGAACACTGAAGCTTTCTTT. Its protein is CRARGGGANTEAFF.

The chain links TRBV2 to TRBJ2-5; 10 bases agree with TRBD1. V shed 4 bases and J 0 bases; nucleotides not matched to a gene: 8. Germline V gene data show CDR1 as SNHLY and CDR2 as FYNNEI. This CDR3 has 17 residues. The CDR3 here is CASSGDAGTGDQETQYF. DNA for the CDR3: TGTGCCAGCAGTGGGGACGCCGGGACAGGGGACCAAGAGACCCAGTACTTC.

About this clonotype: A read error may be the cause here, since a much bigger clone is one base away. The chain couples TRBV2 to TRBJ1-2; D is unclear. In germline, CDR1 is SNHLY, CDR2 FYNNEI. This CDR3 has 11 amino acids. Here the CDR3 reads CASSYHYGHTF. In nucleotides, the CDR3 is TGTGCCAGCAGTTACCACTATGGCCACACCTTC.

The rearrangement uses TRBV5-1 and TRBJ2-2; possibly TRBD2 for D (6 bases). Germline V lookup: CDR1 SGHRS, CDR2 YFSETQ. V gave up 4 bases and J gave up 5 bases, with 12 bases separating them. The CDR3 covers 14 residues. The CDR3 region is CASSEPGLTGELFF. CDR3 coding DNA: TGCGCCAGCAGCGAACCTGGACTAACCGGGGAGCTGTTTTTT.

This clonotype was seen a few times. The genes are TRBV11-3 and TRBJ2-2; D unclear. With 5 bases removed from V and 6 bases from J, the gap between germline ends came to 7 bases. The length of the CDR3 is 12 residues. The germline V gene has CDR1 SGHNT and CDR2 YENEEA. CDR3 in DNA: TGTGCCAGCAGCCAACCCCCCGGGGAGCTGTTTTTT. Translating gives CASSQPPGELFF. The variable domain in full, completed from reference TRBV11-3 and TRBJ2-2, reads EAGVVQSPRYKIIEKKQPVAFWCNPISGHNTLYWYLQNLGQGPELLIRYENEEAVDDSQLPKDRFSAERLKGVDSTLKIQPAELGDSAVYLCASSQPPGELFFGEGSRLTVL.

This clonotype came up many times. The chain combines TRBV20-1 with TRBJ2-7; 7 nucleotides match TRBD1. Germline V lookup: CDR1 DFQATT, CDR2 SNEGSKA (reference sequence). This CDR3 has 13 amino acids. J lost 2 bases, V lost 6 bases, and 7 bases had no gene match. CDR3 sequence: CSATGTVAYEQYF. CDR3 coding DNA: TGCAGTGCCACCGGGACAGTAGCCTACGAGCAGTACTTC.

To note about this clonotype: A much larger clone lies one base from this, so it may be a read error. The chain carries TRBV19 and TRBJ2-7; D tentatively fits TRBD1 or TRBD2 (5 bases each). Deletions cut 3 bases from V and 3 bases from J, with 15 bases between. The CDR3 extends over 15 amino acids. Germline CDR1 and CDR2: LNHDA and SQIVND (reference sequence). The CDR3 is CASSIGVGAIYEQYF. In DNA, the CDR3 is TGTGCCAGTAGTATCGGGGTTGGGGCCATCTACGAGCAGTACTTC.

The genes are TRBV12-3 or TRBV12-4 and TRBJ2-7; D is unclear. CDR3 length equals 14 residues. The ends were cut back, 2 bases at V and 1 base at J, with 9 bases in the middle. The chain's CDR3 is CASSLRPESYEQYF. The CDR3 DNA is TGTGCCAGCAGTTTAAGGCCAGAGTCCTACGAGCAGTACTTC.